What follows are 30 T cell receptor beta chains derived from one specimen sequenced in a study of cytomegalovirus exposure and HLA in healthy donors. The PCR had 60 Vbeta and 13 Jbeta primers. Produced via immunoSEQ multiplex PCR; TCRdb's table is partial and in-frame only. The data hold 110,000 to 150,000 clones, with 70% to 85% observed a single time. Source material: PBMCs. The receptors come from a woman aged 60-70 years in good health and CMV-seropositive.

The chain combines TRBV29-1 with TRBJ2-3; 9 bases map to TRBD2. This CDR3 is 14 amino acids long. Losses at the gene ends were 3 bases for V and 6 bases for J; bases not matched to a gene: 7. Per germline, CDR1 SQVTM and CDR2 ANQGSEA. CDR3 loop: CSVEPLAGVDTQYF. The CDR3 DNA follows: TGCAGCGTTGAGCCCTTAGCGGGAGTGGATACGCAGTATTTT.

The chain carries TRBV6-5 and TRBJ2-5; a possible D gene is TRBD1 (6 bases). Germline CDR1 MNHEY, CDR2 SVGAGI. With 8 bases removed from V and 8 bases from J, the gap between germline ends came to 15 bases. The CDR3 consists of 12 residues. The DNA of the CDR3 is TGTGCCAGCGGGGGCCCCCAGGACACCCAGTACTTC. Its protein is CASGGPQDTQYF.

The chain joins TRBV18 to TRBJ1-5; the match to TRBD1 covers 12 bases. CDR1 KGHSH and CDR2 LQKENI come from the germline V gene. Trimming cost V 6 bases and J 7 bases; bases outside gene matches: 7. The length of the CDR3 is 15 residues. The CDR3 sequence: CASSAGQGAGQPQHF. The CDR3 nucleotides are TGTGCCAGCTCGGCGGGACAGGGGGCAGGGCAGCCCCAGCATTTT.

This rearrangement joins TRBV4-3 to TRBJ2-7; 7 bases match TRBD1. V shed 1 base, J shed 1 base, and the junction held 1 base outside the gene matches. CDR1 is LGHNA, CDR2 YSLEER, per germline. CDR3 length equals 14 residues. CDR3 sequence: CASSQGGQSYEQYF. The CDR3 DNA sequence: TGCGCCAGCAGCCAAGGGGGACAGTCCTACGAGCAGTACTTC.

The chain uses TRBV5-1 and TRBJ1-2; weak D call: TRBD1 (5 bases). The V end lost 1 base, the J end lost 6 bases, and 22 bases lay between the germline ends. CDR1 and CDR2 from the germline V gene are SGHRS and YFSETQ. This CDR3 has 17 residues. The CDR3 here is CASSLYQQKGLGDGYTF. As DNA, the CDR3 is TGCGCCAGCAGCTTGTACCAACAGAAGGGTTTAGGGGATGGCTACACCTTC.

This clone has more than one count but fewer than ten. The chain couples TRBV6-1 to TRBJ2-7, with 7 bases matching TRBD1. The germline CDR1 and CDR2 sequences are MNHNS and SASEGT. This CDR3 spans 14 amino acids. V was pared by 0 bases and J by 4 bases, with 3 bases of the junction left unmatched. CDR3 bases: TGTGCCAGCAGTGAAGCGGACAGGAGGTACGAGCAGTACTTC. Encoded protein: CASSEADRRYEQYF.

CDR3 protein: CASSHAYEQYF. DNA for the CDR3: TGTGCCAGCAGCCATGCCTACGAGCAGTACTTC. This chain uses TRBV11-2 with TRBJ2-7; D gene uncertain. This CDR3 spans 11 amino acids. Per germline, CDR1 SGHAT and CDR2 FQNNGV. V was cut by 5 bases and J by 2 bases, with 4 bases left in between. Full variable domain (missing parts from reference TRBV11-2 and TRBJ2-7): EAGVAQSPRYKIIEKRQSVAFWCNPISGHATLYWYQQILGQGPKLLIQFQNNGVVDDSQLPKDRFSAERLKGVDSTLKIQPAKLEDSAVYLCASSHAYEQYFGPGTRLTVT.

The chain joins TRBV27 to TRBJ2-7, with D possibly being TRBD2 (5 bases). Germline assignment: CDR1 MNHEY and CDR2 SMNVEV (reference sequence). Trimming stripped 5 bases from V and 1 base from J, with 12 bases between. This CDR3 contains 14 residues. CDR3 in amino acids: CASSPGLKSYEQYF. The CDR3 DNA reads TGTGCCAGCAGTCCCGGACTGAAATCCTACGAGCAGTACTTC.

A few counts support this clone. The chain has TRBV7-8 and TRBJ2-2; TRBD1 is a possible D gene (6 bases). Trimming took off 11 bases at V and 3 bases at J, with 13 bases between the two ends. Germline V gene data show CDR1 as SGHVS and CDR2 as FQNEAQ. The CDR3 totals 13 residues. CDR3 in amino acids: CALGQGYTGELFF. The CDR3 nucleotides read TGTGCCTTGGGCCAGGGGTACACCGGGGAGCTGTTTTTT.

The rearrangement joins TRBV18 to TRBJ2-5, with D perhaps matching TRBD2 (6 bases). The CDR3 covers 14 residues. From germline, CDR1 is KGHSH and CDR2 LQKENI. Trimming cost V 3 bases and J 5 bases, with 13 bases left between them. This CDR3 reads CASSPSLEGETQYF. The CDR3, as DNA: TGTGCCAGCTCACCGTCCCTGGAGGGGGAGACCCAGTACTTC. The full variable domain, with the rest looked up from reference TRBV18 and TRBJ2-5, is NAGVMQNPRHLVRRRGQEARLRCSPMKGHSHVYWYRQLPEEGLKFMVYLQKENIIDESGMPKERFSAEFPKEGPSILRIQQVVRGDSAAYFCASSPSLEGETQYFGPGTRLLVL.

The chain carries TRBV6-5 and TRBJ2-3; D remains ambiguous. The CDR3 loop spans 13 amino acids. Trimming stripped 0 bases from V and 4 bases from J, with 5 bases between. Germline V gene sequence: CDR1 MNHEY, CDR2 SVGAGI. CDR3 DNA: TGTGCCAGCAGTTACTCGTTCGCAGATACGCAGTATTTT. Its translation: CASSYSFADTQYF.

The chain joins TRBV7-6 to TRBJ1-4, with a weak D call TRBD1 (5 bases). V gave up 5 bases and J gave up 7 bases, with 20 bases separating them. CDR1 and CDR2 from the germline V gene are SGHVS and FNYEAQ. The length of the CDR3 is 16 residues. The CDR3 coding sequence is TGTGCCAGCAGCAAATCCGGGTCCAGGGCTCCTGAAAAACTGTTTTTT. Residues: CASSKSGSRAPEKLFF.

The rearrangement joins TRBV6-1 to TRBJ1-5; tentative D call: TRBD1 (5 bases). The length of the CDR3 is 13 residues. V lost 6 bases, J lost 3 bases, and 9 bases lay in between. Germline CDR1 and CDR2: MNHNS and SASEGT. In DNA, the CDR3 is TGTGCCAGCAGGGGCAGGGACAATCAGCCCCAGCATTTT. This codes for CASRGRDNQPQHF.

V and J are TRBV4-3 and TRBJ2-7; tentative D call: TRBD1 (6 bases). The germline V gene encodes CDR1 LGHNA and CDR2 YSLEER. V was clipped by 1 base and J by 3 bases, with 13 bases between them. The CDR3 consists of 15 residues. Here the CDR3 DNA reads TGCGCCAGCAGCCAAGGGGCAATAGGGGGCTACGAGCAGTACTTC. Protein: CASSQGAIGGYEQYF.

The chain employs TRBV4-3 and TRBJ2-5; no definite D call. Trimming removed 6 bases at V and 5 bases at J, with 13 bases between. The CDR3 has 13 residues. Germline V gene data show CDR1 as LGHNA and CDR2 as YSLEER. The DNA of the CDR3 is TGCGCCAGCAGTCTGGCCGTGTGGGAGACCCAGTACTTC. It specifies CASSLAVWETQYF.

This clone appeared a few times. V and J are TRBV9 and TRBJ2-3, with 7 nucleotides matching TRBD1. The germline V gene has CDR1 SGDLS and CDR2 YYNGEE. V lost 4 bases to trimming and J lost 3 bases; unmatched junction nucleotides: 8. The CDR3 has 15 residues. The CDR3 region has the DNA TGTGCCAGCAGCCCGACCCCACAGGGGACAGATACGCAGTATTTT. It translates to CASSPTPQGTDTQYF.

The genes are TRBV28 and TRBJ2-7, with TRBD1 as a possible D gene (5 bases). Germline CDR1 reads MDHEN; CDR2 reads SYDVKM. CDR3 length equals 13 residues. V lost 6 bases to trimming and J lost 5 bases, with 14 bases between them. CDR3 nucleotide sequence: TGTGCCAGCAGCCTAAGGGGCTTGAACGAGCAGTACTTC. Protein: CASSLRGLNEQYF.

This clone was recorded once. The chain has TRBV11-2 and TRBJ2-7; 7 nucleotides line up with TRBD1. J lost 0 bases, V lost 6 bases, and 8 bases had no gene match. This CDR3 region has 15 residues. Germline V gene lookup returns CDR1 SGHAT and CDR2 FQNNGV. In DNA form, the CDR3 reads TGTGCCAGCAGTCAGAACCGGGACAGCTCCTACGAGCAGTACTTC. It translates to CASSQNRDSSYEQYF.

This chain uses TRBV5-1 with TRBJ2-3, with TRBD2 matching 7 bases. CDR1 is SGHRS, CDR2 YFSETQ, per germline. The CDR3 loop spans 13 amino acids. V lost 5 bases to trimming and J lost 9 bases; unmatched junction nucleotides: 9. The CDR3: CASRDGLVDTQYF. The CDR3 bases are TGCGCCAGCAGGGATGGACTAGTCGACACGCAGTATTTT.

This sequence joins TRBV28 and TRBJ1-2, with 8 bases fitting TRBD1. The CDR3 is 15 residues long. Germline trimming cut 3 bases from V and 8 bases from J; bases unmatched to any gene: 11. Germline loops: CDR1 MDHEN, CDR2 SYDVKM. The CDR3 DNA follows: TGTGCCAGCAGTTTTTTAGACAGGGGTGTGGGAGGCTACACCTTC. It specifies CASSFLDRGVGGYTF.

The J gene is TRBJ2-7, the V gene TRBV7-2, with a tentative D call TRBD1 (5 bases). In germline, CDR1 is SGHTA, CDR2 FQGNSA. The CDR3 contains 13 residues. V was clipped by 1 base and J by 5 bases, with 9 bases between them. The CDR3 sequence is CASSLVRADEQYF. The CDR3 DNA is TGTGCCAGCAGCTTAGTCAGGGCGGACGAGCAGTACTTC.

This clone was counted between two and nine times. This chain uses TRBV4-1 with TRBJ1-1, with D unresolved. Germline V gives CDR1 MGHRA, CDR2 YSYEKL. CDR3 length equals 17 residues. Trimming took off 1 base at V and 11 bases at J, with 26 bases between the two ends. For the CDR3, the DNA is TGCGCCAGCAGCCAAGTACCGATCGGTTTAAGGACTCGAGGGGCTTTCTTT. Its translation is CASSQVPIGLRTRGAFF.

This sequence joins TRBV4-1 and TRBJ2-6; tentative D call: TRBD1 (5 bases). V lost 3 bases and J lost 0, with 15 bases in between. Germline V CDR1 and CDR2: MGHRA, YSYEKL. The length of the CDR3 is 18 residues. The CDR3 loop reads CASSHLTAESSGANVLTF. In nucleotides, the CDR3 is TGCGCCAGCAGCCACTTGACAGCTGAGAGCTCTGGGGCCAACGTCCTGACTTTC.

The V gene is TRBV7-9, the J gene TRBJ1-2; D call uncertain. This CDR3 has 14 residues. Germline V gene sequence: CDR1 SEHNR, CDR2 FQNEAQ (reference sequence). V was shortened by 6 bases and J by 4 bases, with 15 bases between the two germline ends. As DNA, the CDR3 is TGTGCCAGCAGTCTAGGATCGGAGGGCTATGGCTACACCTTC. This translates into CASSLGSEGYGYTF.

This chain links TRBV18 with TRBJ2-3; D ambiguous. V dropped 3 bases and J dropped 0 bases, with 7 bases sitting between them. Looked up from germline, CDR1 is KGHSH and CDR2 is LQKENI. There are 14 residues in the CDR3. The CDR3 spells CASSPNYSTDTQYF. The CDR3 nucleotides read TGTGCCAGCTCACCGAACTACAGCACAGATACGCAGTATTTT.

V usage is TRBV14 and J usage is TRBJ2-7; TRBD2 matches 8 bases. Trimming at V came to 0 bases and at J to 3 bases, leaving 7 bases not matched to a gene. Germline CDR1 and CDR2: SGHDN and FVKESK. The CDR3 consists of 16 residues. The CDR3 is CASSQELLAGHYEQYF. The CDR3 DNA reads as TGTGCCAGCAGCCAAGAACTGCTAGCGGGCCACTACGAGCAGTACTTC.

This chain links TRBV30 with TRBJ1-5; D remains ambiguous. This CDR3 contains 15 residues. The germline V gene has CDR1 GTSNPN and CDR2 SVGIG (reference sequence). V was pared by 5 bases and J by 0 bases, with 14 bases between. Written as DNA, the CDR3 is TGTGCCTGGGGGCAGACTGGGAGTAGCAATCAGCCCCAGCATTTT. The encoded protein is CAWGQTGSSNQPQHF. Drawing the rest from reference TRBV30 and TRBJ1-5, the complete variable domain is SQTIHQWPATLVQPVGSPLSLECTVEGTSNPNLYWYRQAAGRGLQLLFYSVGIGQISSEVPQNLSASRPQDRQFILSSKKLLLSDSGFYLCAWGQTGSSNQPQHFGDGTRLSIL.

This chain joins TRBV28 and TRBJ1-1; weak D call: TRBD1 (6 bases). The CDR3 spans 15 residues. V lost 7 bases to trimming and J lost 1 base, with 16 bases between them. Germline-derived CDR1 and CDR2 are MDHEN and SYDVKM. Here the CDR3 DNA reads TGTGCCAGCAAGACTCCGGGACACAAGAACACTGAAGCTTTCTTT. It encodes CASKTPGHKNTEAFF. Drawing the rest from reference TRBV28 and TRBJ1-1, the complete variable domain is DVKVTQSSRYLVKRTGEKVFLECVQDMDHENMFWYRQDPGLGLRLIYFSYDVKMKEKGDIPEGYSVSREKKERFSLILESASTNQTSMYLCASKTPGHKNTEAFFGQGTRLTVV.

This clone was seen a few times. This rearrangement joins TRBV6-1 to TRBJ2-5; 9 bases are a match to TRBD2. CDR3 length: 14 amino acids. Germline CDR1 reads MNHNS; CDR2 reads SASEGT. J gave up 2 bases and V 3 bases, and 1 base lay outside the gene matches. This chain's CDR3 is CASSEAGGQETQYF. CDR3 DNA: TGTGCCAGCAGTGAGGCGGGGGGGCAAGAGACCCAGTACTTC.

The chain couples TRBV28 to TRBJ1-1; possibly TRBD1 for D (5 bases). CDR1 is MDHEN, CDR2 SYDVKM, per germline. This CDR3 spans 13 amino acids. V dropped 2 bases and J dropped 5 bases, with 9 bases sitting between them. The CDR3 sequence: CASSLTAGTEAFF. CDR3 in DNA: TGTGCCAGCAGTTTAACCGCAGGGACTGAAGCTTTCTTT. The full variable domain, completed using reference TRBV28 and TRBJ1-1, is DVKVTQSSRYLVKRTGEKVFLECVQDMDHENMFWYRQDPGLGLRLIYFSYDVKMKEKGDIPEGYSVSREKKERFSLILESASTNQTSMYLCASSLTAGTEAFFGQGTRLTVV.